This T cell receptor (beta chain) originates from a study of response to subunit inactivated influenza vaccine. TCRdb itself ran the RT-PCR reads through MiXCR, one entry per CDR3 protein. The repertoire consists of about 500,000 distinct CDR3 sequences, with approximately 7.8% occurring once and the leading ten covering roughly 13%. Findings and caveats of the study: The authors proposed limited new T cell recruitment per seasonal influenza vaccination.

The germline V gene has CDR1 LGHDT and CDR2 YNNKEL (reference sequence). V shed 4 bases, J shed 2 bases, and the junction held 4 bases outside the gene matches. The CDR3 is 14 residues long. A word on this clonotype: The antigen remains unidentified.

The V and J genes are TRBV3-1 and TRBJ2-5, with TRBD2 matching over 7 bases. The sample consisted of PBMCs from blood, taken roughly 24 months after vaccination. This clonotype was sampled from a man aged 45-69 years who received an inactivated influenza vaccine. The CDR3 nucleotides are TGTGCCAGCAGCCCTTCTAGCGGTCAAGAGACCCAGTACTTC. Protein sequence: CASSPSSGQETQYF.